The T cell receptor beta chain described here comes from a study of immune evolution from preneoplasia to lung adenocarcinoma. The CDR3 loop spans 16 amino acids. Per germline, CDR1 MNHEY and CDR2 SMNVEV (reference sequence). V lost 4 bases, J lost 9 bases, and 19 bases lay in between. Macro-dissection enriched premalignant or tumor cells before nucleic acid extraction. The table came from immunoSEQ multiplex PCR; TCRdb's copy has only in-frame clones and leaves some out. Seen here are 5,000 to 6,000 clones, 70% to 75% observed once, and the top ten hold roughly 6.4%. The receptor was derived from a person aged 55-80 years with lung adenocarcinoma. The V call is TRBV27, the J call TRBJ2-6, with D unresolved. The sequenced sample was FFPE lung adenocarcinoma in situ tissue. The CDR3 coding sequence is TGTGCCAGCAGTTCTGGGTCCGCCGGAACGATCAACGTCCTGACTTTC. Protein sequence: CASSSGSAGTINVLTF.